These 6 T cell receptor beta chains share one sample of origin, sequenced in a study of T cell responses to AZD1222 COVID-19 vaccine. Only in-frame clones appear in the TCRdb table, and some are missing; sequencing was by immunoSEQ multiplex PCR. The sample carries more than 150,000 clones, approximately 92% recorded once. Sequencing used peripheral blood, obtained on day 0 of AZD1222 vaccination. These receptors originate from an adult in good health.

Only one count was recorded for this clone. This chain connects TRBV7-2 to TRBJ1-5, with D possibly matching TRBD1 (6 bases). The germline V gene encodes CDR1 SGHTA and CDR2 FQGNSA. The germline V and J ends were trimmed by 1 base and 1 base, with 14 bases remaining between them. This CDR3 has 17 residues. CDR3 in amino acids: CASSLGGGGLSNQPQHF. Here the CDR3 DNA reads TGTGCCAGCAGCTTAGGAGGGGGAGGGCTAAGCAATCAGCCCCAGCATTTT.

The genes are TRBV5-5 and TRBJ1-6, with a weak D call TRBD1 (5 bases). Trimming pared 6 bases from V and 10 bases from J, leaving 20 bases between. In germline, CDR1 is SGHKS, CDR2 YYEKEE (reference sequence). This CDR3 contains 15 residues. CDR3 protein: CASTQHWGLPSPLHF. The CDR3 DNA reads as TGTGCCAGCACCCAGCATTGGGGCTTGCCGTCACCCCTCCACTTT.

The rearrangement joins TRBV24-1 to TRBJ1-2; D is uncertain. CDR3 length equals 14 residues. The germline V and J ends were trimmed by 4 bases and 6 bases, with 14 bases remaining between them. From germline, CDR1 is KGHDR and CDR2 SFDVKD. In DNA form, the CDR3 reads TGTGCCACCAGTGAACCGGACCGTTTAAATGGCTACACCTTC. Protein sequence: CATSEPDRLNGYTF.

This clone was seen only once. The gene calls are TRBV2 and TRBJ2-1, with D possibly TRBD2 on 5 matching bases. This CDR3 spans 15 amino acids. The V end lost 1 base, the J end lost 8 bases, and 15 bases lay between the germline ends. Germline lookup yields CDR1 SNHLY and CDR2 FYNNEI. The CDR3 loop is CASSEDASREDEQFF. CDR3 in DNA: TGTGCCAGCAGTGAAGATGCTAGCAGAGAGGATGAGCAGTTCTTC.

The chain carries TRBV4-2 and TRBJ1-3, with D unresolved. The CDR3 is 15 residues long. CDR1 and CDR2 from the germline V gene are LGHNA and YNFKEQ. The V and J ends lost 1 base and 4 bases respectively, with 11 bases between them. Written as DNA, the CDR3 is TGTGCCAGCAGCCAAGCCACGGGGTTCGGAAACACCATATATTTT. It translates to CASSQATGFGNTIYF.

The chain employs TRBV27 and TRBJ1-5; D is uncertain. The germline gives CDR1 MNHEY, CDR2 SMNVEV (reference sequence). This CDR3 comprises 13 residues. The ends were cut back, 2 bases at V and 3 bases at J, with 5 bases in the middle. The CDR3 bases are TGTGCCAGCAGTTTAGCCGACAATCAGCCCCAGCATTTT. It codes for CASSLADNQPQHF.